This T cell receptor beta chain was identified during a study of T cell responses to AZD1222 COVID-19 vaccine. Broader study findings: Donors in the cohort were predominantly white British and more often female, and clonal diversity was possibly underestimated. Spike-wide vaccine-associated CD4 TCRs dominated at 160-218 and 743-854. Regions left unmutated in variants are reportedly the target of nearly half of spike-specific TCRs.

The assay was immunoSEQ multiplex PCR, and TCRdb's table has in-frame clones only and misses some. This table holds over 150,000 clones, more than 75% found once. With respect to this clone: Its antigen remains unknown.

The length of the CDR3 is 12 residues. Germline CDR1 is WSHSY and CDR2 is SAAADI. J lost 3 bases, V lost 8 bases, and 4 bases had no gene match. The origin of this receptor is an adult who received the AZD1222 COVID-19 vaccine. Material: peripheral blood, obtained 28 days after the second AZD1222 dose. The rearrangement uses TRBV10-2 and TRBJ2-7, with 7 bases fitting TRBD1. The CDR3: CASGTELYEQYF. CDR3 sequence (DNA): TGCGCCAGCGGGACAGAACTCTACGAGCAGTACTTC.